This T cell receptor beta chain emerged from a study of neurological immune-mediated disorders. There are 15 residues in the CDR3. Unmatched junction bases numbered 8, after V lost 6 bases and J lost 4 bases. CDR1 is SGHDT and CDR2 is YYEEEE in the germline V gene. TCRdb itself ran the 5' RACE reads through MiXCR, one entry per CDR3 protein. This table has approximately 82,000 distinct CDR3 sequences, approximately 13% appearing once. Noted time point: longitudinal time-point 2. The table lists this clonotype with many counts. The sequenced material came from PBMCs. The chain is built from TRBV5-6 and TRBJ2-7; the match to TRBD2 covers 12 bases. This TCR derives from a female donor with HTLV-1-associated myelopathy (HAM/TSP). The CDR3 spells CASTLGGLAGYEQYF. CDR3 DNA: TGTGCCAGCACCCTGGGGGGACTAGCGGGTTACGAGCAGTACTTC.